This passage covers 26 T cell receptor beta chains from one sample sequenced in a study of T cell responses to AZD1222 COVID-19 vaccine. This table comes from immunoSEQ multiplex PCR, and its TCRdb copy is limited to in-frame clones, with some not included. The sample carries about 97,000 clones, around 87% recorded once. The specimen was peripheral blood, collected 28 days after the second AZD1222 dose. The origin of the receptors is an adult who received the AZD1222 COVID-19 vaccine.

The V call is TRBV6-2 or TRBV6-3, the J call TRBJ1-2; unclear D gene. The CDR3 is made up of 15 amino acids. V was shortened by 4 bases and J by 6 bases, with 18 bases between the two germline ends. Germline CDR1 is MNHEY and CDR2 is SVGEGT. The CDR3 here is CASSSRGSALDGYTF. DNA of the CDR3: TGTGCCAGCAGTTCCAGAGGGAGCGCCCTGGATGGCTACACCTTC.

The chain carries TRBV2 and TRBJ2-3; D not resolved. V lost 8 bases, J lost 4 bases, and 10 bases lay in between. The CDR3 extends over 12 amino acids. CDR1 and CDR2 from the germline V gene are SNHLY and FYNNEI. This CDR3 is CASLLMSDTQYF. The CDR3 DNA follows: TGTGCCAGCCTTCTAATGTCAGATACGCAGTATTTT.

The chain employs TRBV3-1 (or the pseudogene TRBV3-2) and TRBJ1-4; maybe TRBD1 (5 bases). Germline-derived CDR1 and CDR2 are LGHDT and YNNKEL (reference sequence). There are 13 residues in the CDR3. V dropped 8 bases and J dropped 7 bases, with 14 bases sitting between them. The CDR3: CASSWGSGEKLFF. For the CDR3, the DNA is TGTGCCAGCTCGTGGGGGTCCGGTGAAAAACTGTTTTTT.

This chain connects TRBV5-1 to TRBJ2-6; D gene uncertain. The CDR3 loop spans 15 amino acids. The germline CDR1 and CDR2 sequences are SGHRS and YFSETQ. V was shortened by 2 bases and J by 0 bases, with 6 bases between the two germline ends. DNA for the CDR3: TGCGCCAGCAGCTTCCTGAACTCTGGGGCCAACGTCCTGACTTTC. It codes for CASSFLNSGANVLTF. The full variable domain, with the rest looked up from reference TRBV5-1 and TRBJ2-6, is KAGVTQTPRYLIKTRGQQVTLSCSPISGHRSVSWYQQTPGQGLQFLFEYFSETQRNKGNFPGRFSGRQFSNSRSEMNVSTLELGDSALYLCASSFLNSGANVLTFGAGSRLTVL.

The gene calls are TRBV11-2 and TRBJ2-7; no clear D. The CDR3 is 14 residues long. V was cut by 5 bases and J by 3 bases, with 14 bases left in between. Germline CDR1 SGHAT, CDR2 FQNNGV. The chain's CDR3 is CASSPEAANYEQYF. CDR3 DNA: TGTGCCAGCAGCCCAGAGGCAGCTAACTACGAGCAGTACTTC.

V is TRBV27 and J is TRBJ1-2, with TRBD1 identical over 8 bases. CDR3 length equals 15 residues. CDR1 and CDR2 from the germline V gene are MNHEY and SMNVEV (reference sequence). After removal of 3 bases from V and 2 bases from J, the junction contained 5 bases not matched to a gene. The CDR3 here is CASSFSGGVNYGYTF. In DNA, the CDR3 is TGTGCCAGCAGTTTCTCAGGGGGCGTAAACTATGGCTACACCTTC.

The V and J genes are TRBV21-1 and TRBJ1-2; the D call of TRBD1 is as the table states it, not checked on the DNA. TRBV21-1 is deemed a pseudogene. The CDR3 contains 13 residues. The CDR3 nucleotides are TGTGCCAGCACCCACAGGGGGGCCTATGGCTACACCTTC. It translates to CASTHRGAYGYTF.

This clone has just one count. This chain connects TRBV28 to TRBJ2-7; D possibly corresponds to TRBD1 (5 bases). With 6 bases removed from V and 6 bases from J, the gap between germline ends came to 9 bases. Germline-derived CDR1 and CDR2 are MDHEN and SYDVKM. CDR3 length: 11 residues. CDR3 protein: CASRVDSEQYF. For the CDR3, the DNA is TGTGCCAGCAGGGTAGACAGCGAGCAGTACTTC.

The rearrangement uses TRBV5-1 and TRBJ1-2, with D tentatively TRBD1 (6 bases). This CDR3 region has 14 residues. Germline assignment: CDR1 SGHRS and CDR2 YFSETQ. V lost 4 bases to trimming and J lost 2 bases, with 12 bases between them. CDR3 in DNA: TGCGCCAGCAGCCTGACAGGATTGAACTATGGCTACACCTTC. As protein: CASSLTGLNYGYTF.

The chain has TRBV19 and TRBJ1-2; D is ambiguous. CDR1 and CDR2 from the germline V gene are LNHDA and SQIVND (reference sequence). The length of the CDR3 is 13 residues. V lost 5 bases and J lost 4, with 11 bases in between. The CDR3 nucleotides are TGTGCCAGTAGTCTTGCGGAGCTCTATGGCTACACCTTC. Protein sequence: CASSLAELYGYTF.

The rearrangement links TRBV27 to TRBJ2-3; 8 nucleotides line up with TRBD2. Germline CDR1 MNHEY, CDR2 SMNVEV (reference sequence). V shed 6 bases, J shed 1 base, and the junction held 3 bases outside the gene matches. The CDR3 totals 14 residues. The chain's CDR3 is CASRLLAGTDTQYF. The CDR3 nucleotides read TGTGCCAGCAGGCTACTAGCGGGCACAGATACGCAGTATTTT.

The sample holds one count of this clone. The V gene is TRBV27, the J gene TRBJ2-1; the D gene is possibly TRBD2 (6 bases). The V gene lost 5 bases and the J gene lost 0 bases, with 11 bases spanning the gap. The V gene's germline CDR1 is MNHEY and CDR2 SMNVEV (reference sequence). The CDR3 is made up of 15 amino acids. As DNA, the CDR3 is TGTGCCAGCAGTCGGGACTCGAGCTCCTACAATGAGCAGTTCTTC. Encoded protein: CASSRDSSSYNEQFF.

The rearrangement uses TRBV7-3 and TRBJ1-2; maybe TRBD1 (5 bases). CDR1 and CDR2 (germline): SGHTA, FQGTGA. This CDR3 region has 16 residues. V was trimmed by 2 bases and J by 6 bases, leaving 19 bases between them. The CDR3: CASSLGSTGLVHGYTF. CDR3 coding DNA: TGTGCCAGCAGCTTAGGGTCAACAGGCTTAGTTCATGGCTACACCTTC. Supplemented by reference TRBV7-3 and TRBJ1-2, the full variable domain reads GAGVSQTPSNKVTEKGKYVELRCDPISGHTALYWYRQSLGQGPEFLIYFQGTGAADDSGLPNDRFFAVRPEGSVSTLKIQRTERGDSAVYLCASSLGSTGLVHGYTFGSGTRLTVV.

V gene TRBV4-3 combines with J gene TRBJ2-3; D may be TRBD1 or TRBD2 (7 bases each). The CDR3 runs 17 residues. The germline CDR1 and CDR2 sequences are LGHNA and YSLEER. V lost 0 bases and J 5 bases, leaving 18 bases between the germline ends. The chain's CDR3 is CASSQDQGEGRGDTQYF. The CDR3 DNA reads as TGCGCCAGCAGCCAAGATCAGGGGGAGGGCCGAGGAGATACGCAGTATTTT.

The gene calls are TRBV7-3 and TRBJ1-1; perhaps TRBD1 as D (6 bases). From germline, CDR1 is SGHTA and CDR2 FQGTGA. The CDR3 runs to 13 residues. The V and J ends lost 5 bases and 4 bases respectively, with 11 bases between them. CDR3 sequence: CASSQGLGTEAFF. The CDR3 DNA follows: TGTGCCAGCAGCCAGGGGCTCGGCACTGAAGCTTTCTTT.

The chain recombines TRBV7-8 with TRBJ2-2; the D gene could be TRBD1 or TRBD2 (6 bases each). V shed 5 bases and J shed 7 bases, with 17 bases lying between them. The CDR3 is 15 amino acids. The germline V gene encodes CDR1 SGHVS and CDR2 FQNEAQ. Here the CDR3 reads CASSRARGLGGELFF. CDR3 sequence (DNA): TGTGCCAGCAGCCGAGCCCGGGGGCTTGGCGGGGAGCTGTTTTTT. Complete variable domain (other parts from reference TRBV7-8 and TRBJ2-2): GAGVSQSPRYKVAKRGQDVALRCDPISGHVSLFWYQQALGQGPEFLTYFQNEAQLDKSGLPSDRFFAERPEGSVSTLKIQRTQQEDSAVYLCASSRARGLGGELFFGEGSRLTVL.

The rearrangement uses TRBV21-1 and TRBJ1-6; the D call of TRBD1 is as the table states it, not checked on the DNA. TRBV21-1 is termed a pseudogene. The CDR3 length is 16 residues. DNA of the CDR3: TGTGCCAGCAGCAATGAGACAGTCCCAGGCCATTCACCCCTCCACTTT. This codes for CASSNETVPGHSPLHF.

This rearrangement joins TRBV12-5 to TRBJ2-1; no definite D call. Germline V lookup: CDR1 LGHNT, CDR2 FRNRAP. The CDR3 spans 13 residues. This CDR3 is CAAAASSYNEQFF. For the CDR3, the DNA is TGTGCCGCCGCGGCGAGCTCCTACAATGAGCAGTTCTTC. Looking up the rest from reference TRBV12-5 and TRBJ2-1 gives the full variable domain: DARVTQTPRHKVTEMGQEVTMRCQPILGHNTVFWYRQTMMQGLELLAYFRNRAPLDDSGMPKDRFSAEMPDATLATLKIQPSEPRDSAVYFCAAAASSYNEQFFGPGTRLTVL.

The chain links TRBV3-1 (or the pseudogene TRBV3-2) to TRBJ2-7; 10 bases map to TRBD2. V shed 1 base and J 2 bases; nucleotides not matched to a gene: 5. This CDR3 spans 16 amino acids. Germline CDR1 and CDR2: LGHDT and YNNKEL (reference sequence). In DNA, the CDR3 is TGTGCCAGCAGCCAAGGGGCTAGCGGGGGTGCCTACGAGCAGTACTTC. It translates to CASSQGASGGAYEQYF.

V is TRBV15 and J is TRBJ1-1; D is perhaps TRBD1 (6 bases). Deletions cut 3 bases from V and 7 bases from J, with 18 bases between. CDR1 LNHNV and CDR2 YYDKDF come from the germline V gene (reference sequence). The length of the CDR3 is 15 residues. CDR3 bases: TGTGCCACCAGCAGGGCCAGGGGTGTAATGGATGAAGCTTTCTTT. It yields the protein CATSRARGVMDEAFF.

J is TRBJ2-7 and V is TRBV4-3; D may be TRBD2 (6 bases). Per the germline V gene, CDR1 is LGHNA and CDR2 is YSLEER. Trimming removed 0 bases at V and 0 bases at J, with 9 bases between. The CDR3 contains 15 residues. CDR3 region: CASSQEEGSSYEQYF. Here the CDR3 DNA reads TGCGCCAGCAGCCAAGAGGAGGGGAGCTCCTACGAGCAGTACTTC.

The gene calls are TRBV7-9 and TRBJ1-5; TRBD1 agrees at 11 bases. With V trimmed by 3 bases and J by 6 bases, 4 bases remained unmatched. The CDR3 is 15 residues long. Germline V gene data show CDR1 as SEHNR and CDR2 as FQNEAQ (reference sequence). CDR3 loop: CASSFGQGASQPQHF. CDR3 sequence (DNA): TGTGCCAGCAGCTTTGGACAGGGGGCAAGTCAGCCCCAGCATTTT. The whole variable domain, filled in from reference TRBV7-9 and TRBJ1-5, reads DTGVSQNPRHKITKRGQNVTFRCDPISEHNRLYWYRQTLGQGPEFLTYFQNEAQLEKSRLLSDRFSAERPKGSFSTLEIQRTEQGDSAMYLCASSFGQGASQPQHFGDGTRLSIL.

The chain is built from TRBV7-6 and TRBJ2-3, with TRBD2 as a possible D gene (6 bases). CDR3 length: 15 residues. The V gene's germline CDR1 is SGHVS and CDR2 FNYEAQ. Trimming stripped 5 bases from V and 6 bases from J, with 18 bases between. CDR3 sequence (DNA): TGTGCCAGCAGCGGCGGACTGCGGGGCAGTGATACGCAGTATTTT. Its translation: CASSGGLRGSDTQYF.

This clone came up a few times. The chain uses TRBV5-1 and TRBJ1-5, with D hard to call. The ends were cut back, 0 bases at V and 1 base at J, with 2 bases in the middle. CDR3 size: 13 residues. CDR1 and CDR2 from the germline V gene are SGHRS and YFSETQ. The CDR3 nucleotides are TGCGCCAGCAGCTTGGGGAGCAATCAGCCCCAGCATTTT. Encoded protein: CASSLGSNQPQHF.

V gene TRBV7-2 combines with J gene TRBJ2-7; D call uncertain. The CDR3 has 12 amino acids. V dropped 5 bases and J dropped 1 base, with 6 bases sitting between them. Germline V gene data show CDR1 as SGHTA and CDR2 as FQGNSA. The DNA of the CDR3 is TGTGCCAGCAGCATAGGGTCCTACGAGCAGTACTTC. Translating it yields CASSIGSYEQYF.

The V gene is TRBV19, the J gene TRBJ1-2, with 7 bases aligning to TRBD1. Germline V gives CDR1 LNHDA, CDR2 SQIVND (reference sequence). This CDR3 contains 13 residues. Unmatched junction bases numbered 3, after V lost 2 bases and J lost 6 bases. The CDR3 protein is CASSIRQGNGYTF. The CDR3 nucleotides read TGTGCCAGTAGTATACGACAGGGCAATGGCTACACCTTC.